Presented here are 29 T cell receptor beta chains from one specimen sequenced in a study of blood T cell repertoires in COVID-19. Assay used: immunoSEQ multiplex PCR; TCRdb lists only in-frame clones, some missing. There are under 300,000 clones in the sample; 85% to 90% occur only once, and less than 4.5% lies in the top ten. The sample was peripheral blood. All receptors come from a man aged 18 to 30 with active or convalescent COVID-19.

The chain combines TRBV11-2 with TRBJ1-2; D possibly corresponds to TRBD1 (6 bases). The germline V gene encodes CDR1 SGHAT and CDR2 FQNNGV. The CDR3 is made up of 16 amino acids. The germline V and J ends were trimmed by 5 bases and 4 bases, with 20 bases remaining between them. The CDR3: CASSAAAQGRPYGYTF. The CDR3 coding sequence is TGTGCCAGCAGCGCCGCTGCACAGGGACGTCCCTATGGCTACACCTTC.

This rearrangement joins TRBV6-1 to TRBJ2-1; D remains unclear. CDR1 and CDR2 from the germline V gene are MNHNS and SASEGT. CDR3 length: 16 amino acids. Deletions cut 4 bases from V and 2 bases from J, with 15 bases between. For the CDR3, the DNA is TGTGCCAGCAGTGGGGCTGACGCGCCCCCCTACAATGAGCAGTTCTTC. Protein sequence: CASSGADAPPYNEQFF.

This clone was recorded only once. V and J are TRBV7-9 and TRBJ1-1; TRBD1 aligns across 7 bases. This CDR3 is built from 16 residues. Germline values: CDR1 SEHNR, CDR2 FQNEAQ (reference sequence). Germline trimming cut 5 bases from V and 2 bases from J; bases unmatched to any gene: 11. The CDR3 protein is CASSPQGPHTNTEAFF. The CDR3 coding sequence is TGTGCCAGCAGCCCACAGGGGCCCCACACCAACACTGAAGCTTTCTTT. Combining the CDR3 with reference TRBV7-9 and TRBJ1-1 gives the whole variable domain DTGVSQNPRHKITKRGQNVTFRCDPISEHNRLYWYRQTLGQGPEFLTYFQNEAQLEKSRLLSDRFSAERPKGSFSTLEIQRTEQGDSAMYLCASSPQGPHTNTEAFFGQGTRLTVV.

The gene calls are TRBV6-5 and TRBJ2-7; 7 bases map to TRBD2. The CDR3 spans 14 residues. Trimming cost V 7 bases and J 6 bases; bases outside gene matches: 12. The germline gives CDR1 MNHEY, CDR2 SVGAGI. CDR3 amino acids: CASKKGLPGGEQYF. The DNA of the CDR3 is TGTGCCAGCAAAAAGGGGCTCCCGGGGGGCGAGCAGTACTTC.

This chain links TRBV27 with TRBJ2-7; D remains unclear. The V gene's germline CDR1 is MNHEY and CDR2 SMNVEV (reference sequence). The length of the CDR3 is 13 residues. V lost 1 base, J lost 0 bases, and 4 bases lay in between. The CDR3 reads CASSLWPSYEQYF. CDR3 sequence (DNA): TGTGCCAGCAGTTTATGGCCCTCCTACGAGCAGTACTTC.

The chain is built from TRBV6-5 and TRBJ2-2, with 7 positions matching TRBD2. After removal of 6 bases from V and 7 bases from J, the junction contained 11 bases not matched to a gene. CDR1 is MNHEY, CDR2 SVGAGI, per germline. The CDR3 extends over 15 amino acids. In DNA, the CDR3 is TGTGCCAGCAGCCCCCAACGCGAGCGGGGCGGGGAGCTGTTTTTT. Translating it yields CASSPQRERGGELFF.

V is TRBV13 and J is TRBJ2-7; tentatively, D is TRBD1 (6 bases). Trimming stripped 4 bases from V and 2 bases from J, with 12 bases between. This CDR3 is 14 amino acids long. CDR1 and CDR2 from the germline V gene are PRHDT and FYEKMQ (reference sequence). The CDR3 reads CASSSTQGPYEQYF. CDR3 in DNA: TGTGCCAGCAGCTCCACACAGGGCCCCTACGAGCAGTACTTC.

This chain connects TRBV24-1 to TRBJ2-7; D is possibly TRBD2 (6 bases). CDR3 length: 16 amino acids. Deletions cut 4 bases from V and 1 base from J, with 16 bases between. Per germline, CDR1 KGHDR and CDR2 SFDVKD. The CDR3 here is CATSDSRGGISYEQYF. For the CDR3, the DNA is TGTGCCACCAGTGACTCGCGGGGTGGGATTTCCTACGAGCAGTACTTC.

This chain joins TRBV6-6 and TRBJ1-4; possibly TRBD1 for D (6 bases). Deletions cut 5 bases from V and 11 bases from J, with 15 bases between. The CDR3 is 13 residues long. Per germline, CDR1 MNHNY and CDR2 SVGAGI (reference sequence). The CDR3 coding sequence is TGTGCCAGCAGTATAAAACAGGGAGGGAAACTGTTTTTT. The encoded protein is CASSIKQGGKLFF.

The chain links TRBV6-5 to TRBJ2-2, with 7 bases identical to TRBD1. The CDR3 has 15 amino acids. Germline V lookup: CDR1 MNHEY, CDR2 SVGAGI. The V segment lost 7 bases and the J segment 7 bases; nucleotides outside the gene matches: 12. The CDR3 region has the DNA TGTGCCAGCACTCGACAGGGAGAATTCTTCGGGGAGCTGTTTTTT. The encoded protein is CASTRQGEFFGELFF.

This chain connects TRBV29-1 to TRBJ2-2, with D possibly TRBD2 on 6 matching bases. V was clipped by 4 bases and J by 0 bases, with 12 bases between them. Germline V gives CDR1 SQVTM, CDR2 ANQGSEA. The CDR3 sequence is 15 residues long. DNA for the CDR3: TGCAGCGTTGGGGCGGGGCTGTCGAACACCGGGGAGCTGTTTTTT. Translated, it gives CSVGAGLSNTGELFF.

The chain links TRBV7-2 to TRBJ1-1; D remains unclear. The germline V and J ends were trimmed by 3 bases and 1 base, with 6 bases remaining between them. The CDR3 covers 13 residues. CDR1 SGHTA and CDR2 FQGNSA come from the germline V gene. The CDR3 reads CASSFERNTEAFF. CDR3 in DNA: TGTGCCAGCAGCTTTGAGCGGAACACTGAAGCTTTCTTT. Full variable domain (missing parts from reference TRBV7-2 and TRBJ1-1): GAGVSQSPSNKVTEKGKDVELRCDPISGHTALYWYRQSLGQGLEFLIYFQGNSAPDKSGLPSDRFSAERTGGSVSTLTIQRTQQEDSAVYLCASSFERNTEAFFGQGTRLTVV.

V usage is TRBV30 and J usage is TRBJ1-2; possibly TRBD1 for D (5 bases). CDR3 length equals 12 residues. The germline V and J ends were trimmed by 1 base and 4 bases, with 7 bases remaining between them. Germline loops: CDR1 GTSNPN, CDR2 SVGIG (reference sequence). This CDR3 is CAWSGQSYGYTF. CDR3 DNA sequence: TGTGCCTGGAGTGGACAGTCCTATGGCTACACCTTC.

The CDR3 nucleotides read TGTGCCAGCAGTTTAGCGGCAGCCAACTATGGCTACACCTTC. As protein: CASSLAAANYGYTF. The chain is built from TRBV28 and TRBJ1-2; D remains ambiguous. V was cut by 2 bases and J by 2 bases, with 9 bases left in between. The CDR3 loop spans 14 amino acids. The germline gives CDR1 MDHEN, CDR2 SYDVKM.

This chain connects TRBV6-5 to TRBJ2-2; TRBD2 matches at 13 bases. The CDR3 covers 15 residues. V dropped 5 bases and J dropped 4; count of bases not matched to a gene: 1. The germline V gene encodes CDR1 MNHEY and CDR2 SVGAGI. CDR3 coding DNA: TGTGCCAGCAGTAGACTAGCGGGGGGCACCGGGGAGCTGTTTTTT. Translated: CASSRLAGGTGELFF.

This chain links TRBV11-3 with TRBJ2-5; D is uncertain. V was clipped by 0 bases and J by 5 bases, with 13 bases between them. The CDR3 runs to 15 residues. Germline V gene data show CDR1 as SGHNT and CDR2 as YENEEA. For the CDR3, the DNA is TGTGCCAGCAGCTTAGATCGACACTTTGATGAGACCCAGTACTTC. Its protein is CASSLDRHFDETQYF.

This clone occurred once. This rearrangement joins TRBV6-6 to TRBJ2-4; D remains unclear. V lost 8 bases, J lost 0 bases, and 8 bases lay in between. There are 13 residues in the CDR3. The germline V gene has CDR1 MNHNY and CDR2 SVGAGI (reference sequence). The CDR3 DNA follows: TGTGCCAGCGGAGTTTTAGCCAAAAACATTCAGTACTTC. Amino acid sequence: CASGVLAKNIQYF.

J is TRBJ2-1 and V is TRBV12-3 or TRBV12-4; D ambiguous. The CDR3 extends over 12 amino acids. Deletions cut 6 bases from V and 7 bases from J, with 10 bases between. The CDR3 here is CASRPDGNEQFF. The CDR3 DNA is TGTGCCAGCAGACCCGACGGGAATGAGCAGTTCTTC.

V is TRBV7-8 and J is TRBJ2-5; a weak D match, TRBD2 (5 bases). The CDR3 runs to 14 residues. Trimming removed 1 base from V and 5 bases from J, with 11 bases in between. Germline V lookup: CDR1 SGHVS, CDR2 FQNEAQ. The CDR3 loop is CASSLVVRGETQYF. The DNA for the CDR3 is TGTGCCAGCAGCTTAGTTGTGCGAGGGGAGACCCAGTACTTC. The full variable domain, rest sourced from reference TRBV7-8 and TRBJ2-5, is GAGVSQSPRYKVAKRGQDVALRCDPISGHVSLFWYQQALGQGPEFLTYFQNEAQLDKSGLPSDRFFAERPEGSVSTLKIQRTQQEDSAVYLCASSLVVRGETQYFGPGTRLLVL.

The chain links TRBV3-1 (or the pseudogene TRBV3-2) to TRBJ2-7; TRBD1 aligns across 7 bases. V lost 3 bases, J lost 6 bases, and 8 bases stayed unmatched. Per the germline V gene, CDR1 is LGHDT and CDR2 is YNNKEL (reference sequence). The CDR3 length is 14 residues. This CDR3 is CASSQTPTGSEQYF. As DNA, the CDR3 is TGTGCCAGCAGCCAGACTCCGACAGGGTCCGAGCAGTACTTC.

The chain has TRBV5-1 and TRBJ2-3; TRBD2 matches at 8 bases. CDR1 SGHRS and CDR2 YFSETQ come from the germline V gene. The V gene end was trimmed by 5 bases and the J gene end by 1 base; junction bases not matched to a gene: 3. This CDR3 comprises 14 residues. DNA for the CDR3: TGCGCCAGCAGTTCTAGCGGGCGCACAGATACGCAGTATTTT. Its protein is CASSSSGRTDTQYF.

This clone showed up many times. The genes are TRBV11-2 and TRBJ2-1; D possibly corresponds to TRBD2 (5 bases). V was pared by 0 bases and J by 9 bases, with 12 bases between. CDR1 is SGHAT and CDR2 is FQNNGV in the germline V gene. The CDR3 is 14 amino acids. This chain's CDR3 is CASSLDPLALEQFF. CDR3 in DNA: TGTGCCAGCAGCTTAGATCCCCTAGCACTTGAGCAGTTCTTC.

The gene calls are TRBV30 and TRBJ1-3; D might be TRBD1 (6 bases). The CDR3 sequence is 14 residues long. From germline, CDR1 is GTSNPN and CDR2 SVGIG (reference sequence). The germline V and J ends were trimmed by 0 bases and 4 bases, with 10 bases remaining between them. The DNA for the CDR3 is TGTGCCTGGAGTGTTTTCGGGACAGGAAACACCATATATTTT. Residues: CAWSVFGTGNTIYF.

This clone was seen many times. The chain joins TRBV5-6 to TRBJ2-6; 7 nucleotides align to TRBD1. J was trimmed by 3 bases and V by 0 bases; bases with no gene match: 6. Germline V gene lookup returns CDR1 SGHDT and CDR2 YYEEEE. This CDR3 region has 17 residues. This CDR3 reads CASSLVAGGYGANVLTF. The CDR3 bases are TGTGCCAGCAGCTTGGTAGCAGGGGGTTATGGGGCCAACGTCCTGACTTTC.

The CDR3 sequence is CATSISYRDRRYNEQFF. The CDR3 DNA is TGTGCCACCAGCATATCCTACCGGGACAGGAGGTACAATGAGCAGTTCTTC. The chain uses TRBV15 and TRBJ2-1, with 8 bases that match TRBD1. The V gene's germline CDR1 is LNHNV and CDR2 YYDKDF (reference sequence). The J segment lost 4 bases and the V segment lost 4 bases, leaving 12 bases of the junction unmatched. This CDR3 has 17 amino acids.

This clone occurred a few times. The V gene is TRBV12-3 or TRBV12-4, the J gene TRBJ2-1, with 8 bases that match TRBD2. Trimming took 1 base from V and 12 from J; bases not matched to a gene: 5. This CDR3 comprises 13 residues. The CDR3 DNA follows: TGTGCCAGCAGTTTAGTTCTAGCGGGTGGGCAGTTCTTC. Its protein is CASSLVLAGGQFF.

This sequence joins TRBV7-9 and TRBJ2-7, with D possibly being TRBD1 (5 bases). There are 12 residues in the CDR3. Germline CDR1 is SEHNR and CDR2 is FQNEAQ (reference sequence). Trimming cost V 2 bases and J 3 bases, with 5 bases left between them. The CDR3 sequence is CASSLQGYEQYF. The CDR3 nucleotides read TGTGCCAGCAGCTTACAGGGCTACGAGCAGTACTTC.

The chain couples TRBV19 to TRBJ2-1, with D maybe TRBD2 (5 bases). The CDR3 is 12 residues long. Trimming pared 5 bases from V and 5 bases from J, leaving 7 bases between. Germline values: CDR1 LNHDA, CDR2 SQIVND (reference sequence). The CDR3 protein is CASSEGDNEQFF. CDR3 DNA sequence: TGTGCCAGTAGTGAGGGAGACAATGAGCAGTTCTTC.

The chain couples TRBV18 to TRBJ2-3, with 11 nucleotides matching TRBD2. The CDR3 has 16 residues. V was clipped by 6 bases and J by 0 bases; unmatched bases: 5. Germline assignment: CDR1 KGHSH and CDR2 LQKENI. CDR3 residues: CASSQTSGSSTDTQYF. The CDR3 nucleotides read TGTGCCAGCTCCCAAACTAGCGGGAGTAGCACAGATACGCAGTATTTT.